This T cell receptor beta chain was obtained from a study of blood T cell repertoires in COVID-19. Study-level information: The United States, Italy and Spain supplied acute and convalescent COVID-19 samples. PBMCs, B-cell-depleted T cells, or T cells provided the cDNA or gDNA that made up the material.

One Seattle source followed patients from active infection through their disease course. V gave up 0 bases and J gave up 0 bases, with 11 bases separating them. Germline-derived CDR1 and CDR2 are SGHRS and YFSETQ. The CDR3 has 16 amino acids. Study processing details: Amplified reference gene primers provided the basis for estimating nucleated cell counts. Repertoires were generated with immunoSEQ multiplex PCR, while TCRdb's copy carries only in-frame clones and drops some. That table is the source of V, J and clone size, and D and trimming were worked out from the DNA. Among about 300,000 clones listed, 70% to 85% were seen once.

The sequenced material came from peripheral blood. The rearrangement joins TRBV5-1 to TRBJ2-3; D remains unclear. This TCR was recovered from a human donor with COVID-19, enrolled during active disease. The donor label of this sample is uncertain. Written as DNA, the CDR3 is TGCGCCAGCAGCTTGGATCCGGTCACTAGCACAGATACGCAGTATTTT. Its protein product is CASSLDPVTSTDTQYF.